These 14 T cell receptor beta chains share one sample of origin, sequenced in a study of Tregs in tolerant kidney transplant recipients. The table came from immunoSEQ multiplex PCR; TCRdb's copy has only in-frame clones and leaves some out. The repertoire holds tens of thousands of clones, with approximately 98% as singletons. The sample in question was CD4+ T cells from blood, obtained before the transplant. The receptor source for this set is a human donor who received a combined kidney and bone marrow transplant.

The chain has TRBV4-2 and TRBJ2-1, with 10 nucleotides matching TRBD2. CDR3 length: 19 amino acids. With V trimmed by 1 base and J by 9 bases, 18 bases remained unmatched. Germline V gene data show CDR1 as LGHNA and CDR2 as YNFKEQ. The CDR3 here is CASSQAPSYSGRGVSEQFF. The CDR3 DNA reads TGTGCCAGCAGCCAAGCTCCGAGTTACAGCGGGAGGGGGGTGAGTGAGCAGTTCTTC.

This clone was detected once. The CDR3 nucleotides read TGTGCCAGCAGCTCCGAGGGGGGGAGGAGAACCGGGGAGCTGTTTTTT. Encoded protein: CASSSEGGRRTGELFF. The chain combines TRBV9 with TRBJ2-2, with D tentatively TRBD2 (7 bases). The CDR3 has 16 residues. V was clipped by 4 bases and J by 5 bases, with 18 bases between them. Looked up from germline, CDR1 is SGDLS and CDR2 is YYNGEE.

The chain employs TRBV7-7 and TRBJ2-2; TRBD2 might be the D (6 bases). CDR3 size: 14 residues. Per germline, CDR1 SSHAT and CDR2 FNYEAQ (reference sequence). V was clipped by 4 bases and J by 6 bases, with 12 bases between them. The CDR3 nucleotides read TGTGCCAGCAGCTCCGGAGGGGCGGCCGGGGAGCTGTTTTTT. It codes for CASSSGGAAGELFF.

The rearrangement uses TRBV14 and TRBJ1-2; 9 nucleotides match TRBD1. V shed 0 bases and J 8 bases; nucleotides not matched to a gene: 7. Germline V CDR1 and CDR2: SGHDN, FVKESK. CDR3 size: 15 residues. Written as DNA, the CDR3 is TGTGCCAGCAGCCAAGATACCGGGACAGGGTTCGGCTACACCTTC. It specifies CASSQDTGTGFGYTF.

V usage is TRBV19 and J usage is TRBJ2-5; the D gene is possibly TRBD2 (5 bases). Germline CDR1 is LNHDA and CDR2 is SQIVND (reference sequence). This CDR3 contains 13 residues. With 4 bases removed from V and 2 bases from J, the gap between germline ends came to 8 bases. The CDR3 DNA reads TGTGCCAGTAGTACGGACTGGCAAGAGACCCAGTACTTC. It yields the protein CASSTDWQETQYF.

A word on this clone: One end of the junction is discordant with germline, which a read error may explain. The chain has TRBV4-1 and TRBJ1-2; D ambiguous. CDR3 length equals 16 residues. The germline gives CDR1 MGHRA, CDR2 YSYEKL. The CDR3 loop reads CASSQAEAPYNYGYTF. In nucleotides, the CDR3 is TGCGCCAGCAGTCAAGCAGAGGCGCCCTATAACTATGGCTACACCTTC.

The V call is TRBV5-5, the J call TRBJ2-7, with D possibly matching TRBD2 (6 bases). Germline-derived CDR1 and CDR2 are SGHKS and YYEKEE (reference sequence). The CDR3 covers 15 residues. The V and J ends lost 4 bases and 2 bases respectively, with 16 bases between them. In DNA, the CDR3 is TGTGCCAGCAGCCTGCCCGGGGGTCATACCTACGAGCAGTACTTC. This gives the protein CASSLPGGHTYEQYF.

The chain is built from TRBV7-2 and TRBJ2-5, with TRBD2 matching 7 bases. The CDR3 has 14 amino acids. Trimming took 4 bases from V and 5 from J; bases not matched to a gene: 7. The germline V gene encodes CDR1 SGHTA and CDR2 FQGNSA. CDR3 amino acids: CASSSSSGKETQYF. CDR3 sequence (DNA): TGTGCCAGCAGCTCCTCAAGCGGGAAGGAGACCCAGTACTTC.

This chain joins TRBV7-8 and TRBJ1-3; possible D gene TRBD1, 6 bases. V lost 3 bases and J lost 1, with 10 bases in between. The CDR3 extends over 15 amino acids. Germline V lookup: CDR1 SGHVS, CDR2 FQNEAQ. CDR3 bases: TGTGCCAGCAGCTTGGACAGACCTTCTGGAAACACCATATATTTT. Amino acids: CASSLDRPSGNTIYF.

The chain links TRBV30 to TRBJ2-5; a possible D gene is TRBD1 (5 bases). Germline V gene sequence: CDR1 GTSNPN, CDR2 SVGIG (reference sequence). The V end lost 4 bases, the J end lost 5 bases, and 17 bases lay between the germline ends. The CDR3 is 14 amino acids. The CDR3 spells CAWNRLGAQETQYF. CDR3 DNA sequence: TGTGCCTGGAACCGGTTAGGGGCGCAGGAGACCCAGTACTTC.

This chain uses TRBV5-4 with TRBJ2-4; maybe TRBD2 (6 bases). This CDR3 is 13 amino acids long. Germline-derived CDR1 and CDR2 are SGHNT and YYREEE (reference sequence). Trimming took off 0 bases at V and 13 bases at J, with 14 bases between the two ends. The CDR3 nucleotides read TGTGCCAGCAGCTTGGGGGGGGTTAGCGGACAGTACTTC. The encoded protein is CASSLGGVSGQYF.

The gene calls are TRBV6-5 and TRBJ1-2, with a weak D call TRBD1 (5 bases). Trimming pared 2 bases from V and 6 bases from J, leaving 19 bases between. This CDR3 has 16 amino acids. CDR1 is MNHEY and CDR2 is SVGAGI in the germline V gene. In DNA, the CDR3 is TGTGCCAGCAGTTACGGTTGGCAGGGAGGAGTCGATGGCTACACCTTC. Amino acids: CASSYGWQGGVDGYTF.

The rearrangement uses TRBV10-3 and TRBJ2-7; 8 positions match TRBD1. This CDR3 spans 14 amino acids. Germline V gives CDR1 ENHRY, CDR2 SYGVKD. Unmatched junction bases numbered 5, after V lost 2 bases and J lost 5 bases. The CDR3 loop reads CAISEGRGRHEQYF. CDR3 DNA sequence: TGTGCCATCAGTGAGGGCAGGGGGCGGCACGAGCAGTACTTC.

The V call is TRBV7-9, the J call TRBJ2-1; 11 bases align to TRBD2. The V gene end was trimmed by 4 bases and the J gene end by 4 bases; junction bases not matched to a gene: 3. The germline CDR1 and CDR2 sequences are SEHNR and FQNEAQ (reference sequence). This CDR3 contains 15 residues. The CDR3 reads CASSSGTSGYNEQFF. Written as DNA, the CDR3 is TGTGCCAGCAGCTCCGGGACTAGCGGATACAATGAGCAGTTCTTC. Variable domain in full (rest from reference TRBV7-9 and TRBJ2-1): DTGVSQNPRHKITKRGQNVTFRCDPISEHNRLYWYRQTLGQGPEFLTYFQNEAQLEKSRLLSDRFSAERPKGSFSTLEIQRTEQGDSAMYLCASSSGTSGYNEQFFGPGTRLTVL.